The 15 T cell receptor beta chains below were found in one sample sequenced in a study of T-cell memory formation after mild COVID-19. Each CDR3 protein gets one entry after TCRdb re-called the 5' RACE reads with MiXCR. The top ten clones hold approximately 14% of a sample with about 420,000 distinct CDR3 sequences, around 22% of them seen once. Sequenced: PBMCs or a T cell subset sorted from them (not recorded which). Receptor source: an adult woman who had mild COVID-19 (a few samples of this study predate the infection). Cell type and time point are not known.

The chain uses TRBV15 and TRBJ2-1; 14 bases agree with TRBD2. V lost 4 bases, J lost 7 bases, and 9 bases stayed unmatched. The CDR3 extends over 17 amino acids. Germline V gene data show CDR1 as LNHNV and CDR2 as YYDKDF (reference sequence). The DNA of the CDR3 is TGTGCCACCAGCACGACTAGCGGGAGGGCCAAGGAGAATGAGCAGTTCTTC. Protein product: CATSTTSGRAKENEQFF.

This clonotype was seen repeatedly, ten times or more. The CDR3 sequence is CASSLATGPGNTIYF. In nucleotides, the CDR3 is TGCGCCAGCAGCTTGGCGACAGGGCCCGGAAACACCATATATTTT. This chain links TRBV5-1 with TRBJ1-3; 7 positions agree with TRBD1. This CDR3 comprises 15 residues. V lost 0 bases to trimming and J lost 4 bases; unmatched junction nucleotides: 4. Per germline, CDR1 SGHRS and CDR2 YFSETQ.

This rearrangement joins TRBV18 to TRBJ2-1, with unresolved D. This CDR3 region has 14 residues. V shed 2 bases and J shed 9 bases, with 14 bases lying between them. Germline CDR1 and CDR2: KGHSH and LQKENI. CDR3: CASSPRLGGGEQFF. In DNA, the CDR3 is TGTGCCAGCTCACCAAGATTGGGCGGTGGTGAGCAGTTCTTC.

This clonotype was detected a few times. The chain combines TRBV7-9 with TRBJ1-5; TRBD1 might be the D (5 bases). V lost 1 base to trimming and J lost 8 bases, with 15 bases between them. This CDR3 has 15 residues. Germline V gene sequence: CDR1 SEHNR, CDR2 FQNEAQ (reference sequence). CDR3 sequence (DNA): TGTGCCAGCAGCTTAGATGGGGGTCACGTTGAGCCCCAGCATTTT. It codes for CASSLDGGHVEPQHF.

V usage is TRBV7-2 and J usage is TRBJ2-3; 7 bases map to TRBD2. The V segment lost 9 bases and the J segment 10 bases; nucleotides outside the gene matches: 16. Germline lookup yields CDR1 SGHTA and CDR2 FQGNSA. There are 14 residues in the CDR3. Here the CDR3 DNA reads TGTGCCAGTCCTGCGAGGGCGTCCCGGGAGGCGCAGTATTTT. Its translation: CASPARASREAQYF.

The CDR3 loop is CAIASTGILHEQYF. CDR3 bases: TGTGCCATCGCCTCAACAGGGATTTTGCACGAGCAGTACTTC. The rearrangement links TRBV10-3 to TRBJ2-7; the D gene is possibly TRBD1 (6 bases). Trimming took off 8 bases at V and 5 bases at J, with 19 bases between the two ends. CDR3 size: 14 residues. Germline CDR1 reads ENHRY; CDR2 reads SYGVKD.

V gene TRBV10-3 combines with J gene TRBJ2-1; 7 nucleotides match TRBD2. V was pared by 5 bases and J by 7 bases, with 14 bases of the junction left unmatched. CDR3 length: 16 residues. Germline V gene data show CDR1 as ENHRY and CDR2 as SYGVKD. The CDR3, as DNA: TGTGCCATCAGTCCCCCCGGGAGCGGGGTCGGGAATGAGCAGTTCTTC. It specifies CAISPPGSGVGNEQFF.

The genes are TRBV5-1 and TRBJ2-5, with D hard to call. Germline CDR1 SGHRS, CDR2 YFSETQ. The germline V and J ends were trimmed by 0 bases and 2 bases, with 14 bases remaining between them. CDR3 length: 16 residues. Here the CDR3 DNA reads TGCGCCAGCAGCTTGGTCCGCGCGCGATCACAAGAGACCCAGTACTTC. It yields the protein CASSLVRARSQETQYF.

The CDR3 nucleotides read TGTGCCACCAGTTGGGGACAGGGCTATGAGCAGTTCTTC. Protein sequence: CATSWGQGYEQFF. V and J are TRBV24-1 and TRBJ2-1; 9 nucleotides align to TRBD1. The CDR3 consists of 13 residues. CDR1 KGHDR and CDR2 SFDVKD come from the germline V gene. The J segment lost 8 bases and the V segment lost 6 bases, leaving 4 bases of the junction unmatched.

This chain links TRBV7-2 with TRBJ2-5; D possibly corresponds to TRBD2 (5 bases). Germline CDR1 and CDR2: SGHTA and FQGNSA. The CDR3 contains 16 residues. V lost 5 bases to trimming and J lost 7 bases, with 23 bases between them. CDR3 region: CASSPSGVASQATQYF. CDR3 in DNA: TGTGCCAGCAGCCCCTCGGGCGTGGCTAGCCAGGCGACCCAGTACTTC.

There are a few counts of this clonotype. V gene TRBV24-1 combines with J gene TRBJ1-1, with TRBD1 matching 10 bases. V gave up 9 bases and J gave up 8 bases; unmatched junction bases: 17. The CDR3 totals 16 residues. CDR1 and CDR2 from the germline V gene are KGHDR and SFDVKD. The CDR3, as DNA: TGTGCCACCGCCCCTGGAGGGACAGGGGCTCGGATAGAAGCTTTCTTT. It encodes CATAPGGTGARIEAFF.

The CDR3 bases are TGTGCCAGCAGCTTGACTAGCGGGGGGATCTACGAGCAGTACTTC. Translation gives CASSLTSGGIYEQYF. The chain carries TRBV7-2 and TRBJ2-7; 13 bases match TRBD2. Germline V gene sequence: CDR1 SGHTA, CDR2 FQGNSA. The V and J ends lost 3 bases and 3 bases, in that order; junction bases with no gene match: 2. This CDR3 contains 15 residues.

This chain connects TRBV7-3 to TRBJ1-1; D is possibly TRBD1 (5 bases). The germline V gene encodes CDR1 SGHTA and CDR2 FQGTGA. V lost 5 bases to trimming and J lost 8 bases, with 27 bases between them. CDR3 length equals 17 residues. The chain's CDR3 is CASSPGPGLPAPGEAFF. The CDR3 region has the DNA TGTGCCAGCAGCCCCGGCCCGGGCCTTCCGGCTCCAGGGGAAGCTTTCTTT.

V is TRBV6-5 and J is TRBJ2-3; 9 bases are shared with TRBD2. Germline V gives CDR1 MNHEY, CDR2 SVGAGI. The trim removed 5 bases at V and 1 base at J, leaving 4 bases unmatched. This CDR3 spans 15 amino acids. CDR3 sequence: CASSRLAGRTDTQYF. The CDR3 region has the DNA TGTGCCAGCAGTCGGCTAGCGGGACGCACAGATACGCAGTATTTT.

J is TRBJ1-1 and V is TRBV6-5; 8 bases are a match to TRBD1. CDR3 length equals 20 residues. In germline, CDR1 is MNHEY, CDR2 SVGAGI. The J segment lost 4 bases and the V segment lost 6 bases, leaving 25 bases of the junction unmatched. In DNA, the CDR3 is TGTGCCAGCAGCCTTAACCGACTCCGGGACAGGCCAACCAGGGGCACTGAAGCTTTCTTT. Its protein is CASSLNRLRDRPTRGTEAFF.